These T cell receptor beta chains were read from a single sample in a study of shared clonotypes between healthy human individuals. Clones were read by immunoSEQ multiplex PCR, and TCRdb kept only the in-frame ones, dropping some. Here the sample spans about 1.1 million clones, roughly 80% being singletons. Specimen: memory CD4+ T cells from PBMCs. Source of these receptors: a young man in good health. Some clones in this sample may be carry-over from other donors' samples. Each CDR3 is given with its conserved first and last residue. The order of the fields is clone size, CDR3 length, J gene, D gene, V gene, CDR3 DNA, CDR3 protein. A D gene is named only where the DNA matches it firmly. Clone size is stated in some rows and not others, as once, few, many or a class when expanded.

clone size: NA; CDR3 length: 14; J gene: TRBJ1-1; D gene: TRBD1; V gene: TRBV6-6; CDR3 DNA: TGTGCCAGCAGTAGCGGACAGGGCGGCACTGAAGCTTTCTTT; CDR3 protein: CASSSGQGGTEAFF
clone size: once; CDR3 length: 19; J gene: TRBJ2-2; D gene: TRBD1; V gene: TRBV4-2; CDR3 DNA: TGTGCCAGCAGCCAAGTTGCCCCGGGGGACAGGGGAGTTGGCGGGGAGCTGTTTTTT; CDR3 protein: CASSQVAPGDRGVGGELFF
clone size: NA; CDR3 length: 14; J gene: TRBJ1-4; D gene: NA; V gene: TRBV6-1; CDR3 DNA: TGTGCCAGCAGTTCATTAAGGGCTAATGAAAAACTGTTTTTT; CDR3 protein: CASSSLRANEKLFF
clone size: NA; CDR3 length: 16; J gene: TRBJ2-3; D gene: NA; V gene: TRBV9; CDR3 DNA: TGTGCCAGCAGCCCCGGACTGTTACCCCTCACAGATACGCAGTATTTT; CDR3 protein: CASSPGLLPLTDTQYF
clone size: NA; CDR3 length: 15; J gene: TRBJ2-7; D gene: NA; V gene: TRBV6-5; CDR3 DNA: TGTGCCAGCAGTTACTCATACAGGTCAGCCTACGAGCAGTACTTC; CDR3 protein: CASSYSYRSAYEQYF
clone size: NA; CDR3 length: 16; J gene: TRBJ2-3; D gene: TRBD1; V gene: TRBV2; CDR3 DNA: TGTGCCAGCATAGACAGACAGGGGCAATCAGGAGATACGCAGTATTTT; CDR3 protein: CASIDRQGQSGDTQYF
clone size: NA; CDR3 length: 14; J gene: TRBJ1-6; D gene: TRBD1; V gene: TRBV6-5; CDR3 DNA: TGTGCCAGCAGCCTCGGACAGGGAAACTCACCCCTCCACTTT; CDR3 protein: CASSLGQGNSPLHF
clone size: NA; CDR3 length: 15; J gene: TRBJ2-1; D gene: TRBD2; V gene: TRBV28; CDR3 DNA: TGTGCCAGCAGCCAACTAGCGGGAGGTGGGAATGAGCAGTTCTTC; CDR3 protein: CASSQLAGGGNEQFF
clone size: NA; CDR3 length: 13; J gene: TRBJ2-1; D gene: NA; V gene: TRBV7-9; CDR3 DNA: TGTGCCAGCAGCGCCGCCGCCCCAGGTGAGCAGTTCTTC; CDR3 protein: CASSAAAPGEQFF
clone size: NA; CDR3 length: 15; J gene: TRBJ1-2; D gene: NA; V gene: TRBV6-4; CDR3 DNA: TGTGCCAGCAGTGCCCAACCGGGTCCCCAGAGGGGCTACACCTTC; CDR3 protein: CASSAQPGPQRGYTF
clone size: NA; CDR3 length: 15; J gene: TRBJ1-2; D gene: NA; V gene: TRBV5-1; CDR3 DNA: TGCGCCAGCAGCTTGGAACAGGGTGGTGGCTATGGCTACACCTTC; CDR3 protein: CASSLEQGGGYGYTF
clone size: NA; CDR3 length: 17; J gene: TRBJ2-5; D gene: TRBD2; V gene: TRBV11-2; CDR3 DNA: TGTGCCAGCAGCTTTCGGGTAGGAGCGGGAGCCCAAGAGACCCAGTACTTC; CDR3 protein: CASSFRVGAGAQETQYF
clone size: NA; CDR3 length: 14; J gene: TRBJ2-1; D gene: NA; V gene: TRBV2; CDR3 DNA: TGTGCCAGCTACCCGGGACTCGGCTTTAGTGAGCAGTTCTTC; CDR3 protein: CASYPGLGFSEQFF
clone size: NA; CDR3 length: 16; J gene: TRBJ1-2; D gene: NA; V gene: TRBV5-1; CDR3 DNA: TGCGCCAGCGGCTTGGTTTCCGGGGCAGGGATGGATGGCTACACCTTC; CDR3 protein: CASGLVSGAGMDGYTF
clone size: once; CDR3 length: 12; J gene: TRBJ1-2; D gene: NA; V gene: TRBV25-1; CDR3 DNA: TGTGCCAGCAGTGACGGCTTCCATGGCTACACCTTC; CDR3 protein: CASSDGFHGYTF
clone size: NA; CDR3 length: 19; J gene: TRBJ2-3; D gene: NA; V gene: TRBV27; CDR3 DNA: TGTGCCAGCAGTCCGACGAAGAGGGACCCCACAACTAGCACAGATACGCAGTATTTT; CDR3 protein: CASSPTKRDPTTSTDTQYF
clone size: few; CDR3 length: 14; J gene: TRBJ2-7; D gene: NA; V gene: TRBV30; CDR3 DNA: TGTGCCTGGAGTCCGACAGATTCCTCCTACGAGCAGTACTTC; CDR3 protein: CAWSPTDSSYEQYF
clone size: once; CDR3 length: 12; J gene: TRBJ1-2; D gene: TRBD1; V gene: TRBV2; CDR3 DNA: TGTGCCAGCAGAAGACAGGGGGGGGGCTACACCTTC; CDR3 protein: CASRRQGGGYTF
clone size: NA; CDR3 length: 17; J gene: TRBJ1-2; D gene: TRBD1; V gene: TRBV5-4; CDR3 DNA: TGTGCCAGCAGCCAAGGATTTAACCCAGGGGGAAACTATGGCTACACCTTC; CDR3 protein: CASSQGFNPGGNYGYTF
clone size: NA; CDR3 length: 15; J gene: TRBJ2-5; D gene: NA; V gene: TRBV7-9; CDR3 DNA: TGTGCCAGCAGCTCTCTCAGGAAGGGTGGGGAGACCCAGTACTTC; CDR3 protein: CASSSLRKGGETQYF
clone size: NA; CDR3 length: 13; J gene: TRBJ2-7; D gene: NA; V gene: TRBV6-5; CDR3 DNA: TGTGCCAGCAGCCCCGGGACTTTGCTCGAGCAGTACTTC; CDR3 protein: CASSPGTLLEQYF
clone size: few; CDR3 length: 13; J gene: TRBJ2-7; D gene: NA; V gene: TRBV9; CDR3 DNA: TGTGCCAGCAGCGTAGTACCCACCGGGGAGCAGTACTTC; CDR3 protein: CASSVVPTGEQYF
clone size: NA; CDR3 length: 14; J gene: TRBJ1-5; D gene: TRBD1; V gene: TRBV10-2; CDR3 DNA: TGCGCCAGCAGTGAATCAGGGGGGTTTCAGCCCCAGCATTTT; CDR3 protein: CASSESGGFQPQHF
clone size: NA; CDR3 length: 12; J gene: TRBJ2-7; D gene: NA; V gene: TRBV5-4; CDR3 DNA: TGTGCCAGCAGCTTGGAAAATGTGGGGCAGTACTTC; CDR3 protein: CASSLENVGQYF
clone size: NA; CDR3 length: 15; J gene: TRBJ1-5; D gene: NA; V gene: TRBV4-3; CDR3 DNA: TGCGCCAGCAGCCAAGTGGGGACGGGGGCCTGCCCCCAGCATTTT; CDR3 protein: CASSQVGTGACPQHF
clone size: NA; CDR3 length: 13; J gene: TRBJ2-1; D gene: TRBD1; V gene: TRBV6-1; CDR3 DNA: TGTGCCAGCAGTGAGGACAGGGGGAATGAGCAGTTCTTC; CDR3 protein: CASSEDRGNEQFF
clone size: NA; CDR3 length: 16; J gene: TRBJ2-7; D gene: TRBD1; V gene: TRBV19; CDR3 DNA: TGTGCCAGTAGTACTCTTACCGGGACAGGACGCTACGAGCAGTACTTC; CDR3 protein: CASSTLTGTGRYEQYF
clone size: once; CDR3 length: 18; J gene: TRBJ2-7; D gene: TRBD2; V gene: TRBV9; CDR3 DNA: TGTGCCAGCAGCGCCGGACTAGCGGGAGGGTTAGGAGGTTACGAGCAGTACTTC; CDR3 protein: CASSAGLAGGLGGYEQYF
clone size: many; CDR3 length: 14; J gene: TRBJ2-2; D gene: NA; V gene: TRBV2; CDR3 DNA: TGTGCCAGCAAACTAAGGATGGGATCCGGGGAGCTGTTTTTT; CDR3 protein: CASKLRMGSGELFF
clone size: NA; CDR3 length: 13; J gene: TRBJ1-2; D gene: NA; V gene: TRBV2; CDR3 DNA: TGTGCCAGCAGTTTGGACTCCAACTATGGCTACACCTTC; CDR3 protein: CASSLDSNYGYTF
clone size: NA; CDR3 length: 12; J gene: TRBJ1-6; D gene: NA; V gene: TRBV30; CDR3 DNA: TGTGCCTGGAGTGGTTCGCGGTCACCCCTCCACTTT; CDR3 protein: CAWSGSRSPLHF
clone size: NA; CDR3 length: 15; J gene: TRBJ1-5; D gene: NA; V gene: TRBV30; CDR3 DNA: TGTGCCTGGCAGGGAGCAGGGGTCCTAAATCAGCCCCAGCATTTT; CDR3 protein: CAWQGAGVLNQPQHF
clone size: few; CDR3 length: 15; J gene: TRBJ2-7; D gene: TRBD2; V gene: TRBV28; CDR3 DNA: TGTGCCAGCAGACTCAGCGGGAGGGCCTCCTACGAGCAGTACTTC; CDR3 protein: CASRLSGRASYEQYF
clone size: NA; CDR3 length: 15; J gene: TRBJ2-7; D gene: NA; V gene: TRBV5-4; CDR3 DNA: TGTGCCAGCAGCCCCGCCGGGGGGCGGGGGTACGAGCAGTACTTC; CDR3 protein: CASSPAGGRGYEQYF
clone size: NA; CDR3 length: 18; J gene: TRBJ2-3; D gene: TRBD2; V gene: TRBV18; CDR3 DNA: TGTGCCAGCGCCGGAGTAGCGGGGGTACTCGCCAGCACAGATACGCAGTATTTT; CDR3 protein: CASAGVAGVLASTDTQYF
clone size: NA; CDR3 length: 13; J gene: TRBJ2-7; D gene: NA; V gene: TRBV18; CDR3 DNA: TGTGCCAGCTCACAGGGTCGAGCCTACGAGCAGTACTTC; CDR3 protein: CASSQGRAYEQYF
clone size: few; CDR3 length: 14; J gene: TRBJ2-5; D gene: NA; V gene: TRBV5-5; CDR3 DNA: TGTGCCAGCAGCTTGGGACGGGACCAAGAGACCCAGTACTTC; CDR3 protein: CASSLGRDQETQYF
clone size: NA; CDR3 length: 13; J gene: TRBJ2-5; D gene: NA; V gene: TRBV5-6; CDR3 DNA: TGTGCCAGCAGCACGGACACCCAAGAGACCCAGTACTTC; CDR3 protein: CASSTDTQETQYF
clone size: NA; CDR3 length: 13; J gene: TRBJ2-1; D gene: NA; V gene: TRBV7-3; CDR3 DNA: TGTGCCAGCAGCTTAGTCCGACGCGATGAGCAGTTCTTC; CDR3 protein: CASSLVRRDEQFF
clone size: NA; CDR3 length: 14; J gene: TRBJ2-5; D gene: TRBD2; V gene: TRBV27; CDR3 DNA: TGTGCCAGCAGCCCCGCGGGAGCCTGGGAGACCCAGTACTTC; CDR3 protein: CASSPAGAWETQYF
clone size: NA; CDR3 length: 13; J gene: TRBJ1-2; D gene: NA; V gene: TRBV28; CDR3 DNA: TGTGCCAGCAGCCCCCCGCCGGTGAATGGCTACACCTTC; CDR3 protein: CASSPPPVNGYTF
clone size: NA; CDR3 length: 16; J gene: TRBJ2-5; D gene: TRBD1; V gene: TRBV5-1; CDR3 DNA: TGCGCCAGCAGCTTGGTGGGGACAGTGTACCAAGAGACCCAGTACTTC; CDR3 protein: CASSLVGTVYQETQYF
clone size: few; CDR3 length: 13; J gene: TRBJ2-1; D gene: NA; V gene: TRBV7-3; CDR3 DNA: TGTGCCAGCAGCTTAGGACGGGCCGGTGAGCAGTTCTTC; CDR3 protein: CASSLGRAGEQFF
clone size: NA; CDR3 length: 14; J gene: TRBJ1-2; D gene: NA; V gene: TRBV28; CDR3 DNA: TGTGCCAGCAGTTTTCCCGACAACCCATATGGCTACACCTTC; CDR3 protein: CASSFPDNPYGYTF
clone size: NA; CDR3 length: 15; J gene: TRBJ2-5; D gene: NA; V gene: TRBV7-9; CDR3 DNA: TGTGCCAGCAGCACCCTAGCAGGGTTCGCGGAGACCCAGTACTTC; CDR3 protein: CASSTLAGFAETQYF